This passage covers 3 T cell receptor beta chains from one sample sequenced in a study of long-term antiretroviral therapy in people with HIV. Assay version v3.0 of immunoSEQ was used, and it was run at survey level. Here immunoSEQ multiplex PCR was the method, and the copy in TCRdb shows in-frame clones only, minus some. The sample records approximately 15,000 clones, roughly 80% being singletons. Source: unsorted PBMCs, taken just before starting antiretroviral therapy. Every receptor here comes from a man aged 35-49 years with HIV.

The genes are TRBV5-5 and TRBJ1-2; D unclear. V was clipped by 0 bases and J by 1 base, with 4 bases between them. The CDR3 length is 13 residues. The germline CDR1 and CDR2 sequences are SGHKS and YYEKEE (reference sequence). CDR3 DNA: TGTGCCAGCAGCTTGGGGGTTAACTATGGCTACACCTTC. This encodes CASSLGVNYGYTF.

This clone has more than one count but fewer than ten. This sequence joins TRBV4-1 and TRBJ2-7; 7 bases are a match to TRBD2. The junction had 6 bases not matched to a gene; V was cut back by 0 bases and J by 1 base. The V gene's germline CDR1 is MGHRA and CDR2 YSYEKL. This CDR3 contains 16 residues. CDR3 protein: CASSQDWPGGSYEQYF. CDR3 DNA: TGCGCCAGCAGCCAAGATTGGCCGGGGGGATCCTACGAGCAGTACTTC.

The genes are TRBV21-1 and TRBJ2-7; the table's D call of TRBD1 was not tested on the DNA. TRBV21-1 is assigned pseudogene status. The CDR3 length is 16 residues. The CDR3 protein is CASSRIPTGQSYEQYF. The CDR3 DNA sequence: TGTGCCAGCAGCCGGATCCCGACAGGGCAATCCTACGAGCAGTACTTC.